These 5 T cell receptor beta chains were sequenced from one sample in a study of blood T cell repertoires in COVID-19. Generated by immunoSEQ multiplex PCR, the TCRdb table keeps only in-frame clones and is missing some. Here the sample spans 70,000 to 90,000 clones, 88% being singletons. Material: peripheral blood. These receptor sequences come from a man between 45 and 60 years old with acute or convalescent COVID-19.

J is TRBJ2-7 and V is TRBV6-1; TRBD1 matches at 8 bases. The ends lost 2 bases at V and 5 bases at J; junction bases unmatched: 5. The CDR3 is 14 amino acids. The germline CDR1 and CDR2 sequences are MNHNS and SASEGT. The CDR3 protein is CASSEPDRDDEQYF. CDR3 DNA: TGTGCCAGCAGTGAACCGGACAGGGATGACGAGCAGTACTTC.

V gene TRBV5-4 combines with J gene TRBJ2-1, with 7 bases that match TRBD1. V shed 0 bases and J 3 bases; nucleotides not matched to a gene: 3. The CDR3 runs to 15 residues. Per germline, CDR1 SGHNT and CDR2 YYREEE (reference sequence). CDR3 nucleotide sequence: TGTGCCAGCAGCTTGGAGGACAGGTACTACAATGAGCAGTTCTTC. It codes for CASSLEDRYYNEQFF.

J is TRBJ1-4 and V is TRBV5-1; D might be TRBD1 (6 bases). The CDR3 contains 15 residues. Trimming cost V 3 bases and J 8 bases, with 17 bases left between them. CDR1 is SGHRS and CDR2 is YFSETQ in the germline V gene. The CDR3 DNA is TGCGCCAGCAGCTCTCAGGGGTACGTTGAGGAAAAACTGTTTTTT. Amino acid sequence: CASSSQGYVEEKLFF.

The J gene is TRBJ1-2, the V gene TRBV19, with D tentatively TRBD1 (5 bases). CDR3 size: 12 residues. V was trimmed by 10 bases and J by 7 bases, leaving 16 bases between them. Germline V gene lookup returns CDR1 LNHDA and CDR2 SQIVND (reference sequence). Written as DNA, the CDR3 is TGTGCCACCAGTGGGGGGTTTTCTGGCTACACCTTC. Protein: CATSGGFSGYTF.

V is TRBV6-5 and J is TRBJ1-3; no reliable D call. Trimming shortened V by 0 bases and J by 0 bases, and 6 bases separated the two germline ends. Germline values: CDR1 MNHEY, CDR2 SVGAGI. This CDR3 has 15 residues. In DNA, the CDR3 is TGTGCCAGCAGTTACTCGGGCAACTCTGGAAACACCATATATTTT. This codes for CASSYSGNSGNTIYF.